Detailed here is one T cell receptor (beta chain). The source of the sample is a study of OX40 agonist ivuxolimab in advanced cancers. TCRdb's table, derived via immunoSEQ multiplex PCR, lists solely in-frame clones and lacks some. This table has about 93,000 clones, roughly 94% appearing once. The length of the CDR3 is 16 residues. Germline V gene data show CDR1 as SEHNR and CDR2 as FQNEAQ (reference sequence). This sample comprised CD4+ or CD8+ T cells sorted from blood, obtained in a trial of the OX40 agonist ivuxolimab. This chain joins TRBV7-9 and TRBJ2-5, with TRBD2 as a possible D gene (7 bases). TRBJ2-7 matches the DNA end more closely, so the J call is doubtful. This TCR was recovered from an adult with an advanced solid tumor such as melanoma, head and neck, liver or kidney cancer. This chain's CDR3 is CASSQDLGGHSYEQYF. CDR3 bases: TGTGCCAGCAGCCAGGATTTGGGGGGGCATAGTTACGAGCAGTACTTC.